The 31 T cell receptor beta chains below were found in one sample sequenced in a study of shared clonotypes between healthy human individuals. Method: immunoSEQ multiplex PCR; TCRdb's copy keeps in-frame clones and lacks some. The table shows about 2.4 million clones, with under 95% occurring only once. The specimen was naive CD4+ T cells from PBMCs. The subset: CD45RA+ positively selected. Receptors originate from a man between 18 and 35 years old in good health. Some clones in this sample may be carry-over from other donors' samples.

This chain links TRBV7-9 with TRBJ2-5, with D tentatively TRBD2 (6 bases). Germline CDR1 reads SEHNR; CDR2 reads FQNEAQ (reference sequence). The V gene lost 5 bases and the J gene lost 1 base, with 17 bases spanning the gap. This CDR3 spans 16 amino acids. Written as DNA, the CDR3 is TGTGCCAGCAGCCATAACACGCGGGGTCCCCAAGAGACCCAGTACTTC. Encoded protein: CASSHNTRGPQETQYF.

This clone was detected only once. V is TRBV5-1 and J is TRBJ2-6; TRBD1 matches 9 bases. Germline V gene lookup returns CDR1 SGHRS and CDR2 YFSETQ. The V gene end was trimmed by 5 bases and the J gene end by 0 bases; junction bases not matched to a gene: 9. The CDR3 covers 18 residues. CDR3 sequence reads: CASSRRTGDTSGANVLTF. The DNA of the CDR3 is TGCGCCAGCAGTCGGCGGACAGGGGATACCTCTGGGGCCAACGTCCTGACTTTC. Full variable domain (outside the CDR3, taken from reference TRBV5-1 and TRBJ2-6): KAGVTQTPRYLIKTRGQQVTLSCSPISGHRSVSWYQQTPGQGLQFLFEYFSETQRNKGNFPGRFSGRQFSNSRSEMNVSTLELGDSALYLCASSRRTGDTSGANVLTFGAGSRLTVL.

The V call is TRBV7-9, the J call TRBJ2-4; maybe TRBD1 (6 bases). The CDR3 consists of 16 residues. V was shortened by 11 bases and J by 9 bases, with 29 bases between the two germline ends. The germline V gene encodes CDR1 SEHNR and CDR2 FQNEAQ (reference sequence). The CDR3 nucleotides are TGTGCCGGCCGACAGGTCCGAGGGGATGGGGTTGGCATTCAGTACTTC. This encodes CAGRQVRGDGVGIQYF.

This chain connects TRBV27 to TRBJ2-2, with 10 bases lining up with TRBD2. The CDR3 runs to 20 residues. CDR1 and CDR2 (germline): MNHEY, SMNVEV (reference sequence). Germline trimming cut 5 bases from V and 6 bases from J; bases unmatched to any gene: 21. The CDR3 loop reads CASSAFGERASGRSSGELFF. The CDR3 DNA sequence: TGTGCCAGCAGTGCTTTCGGGGAGAGAGCTAGCGGGAGAAGCTCCGGGGAGCTGTTTTTT.

This clone was counted between two and nine times. The chain has TRBV2 and TRBJ1-5, with D hard to call. The CDR3 is made up of 13 amino acids. The V gene lost 5 bases and the J gene lost 5 bases, with 10 bases spanning the gap. Germline V CDR1 and CDR2: SNHLY, FYNNEI. The CDR3 bases are TGTGCCAGCAGTATACGGCGAGATCAGCCCCAGCATTTT. Translating gives CASSIRRDQPQHF.

With regard to this clone: Different DNA sequences within this sample yield the same CDR3. This chain connects TRBV5-4 to TRBJ2-7; unclear D gene. The CDR3 extends over 13 amino acids. Germline loops: CDR1 SGHNT, CDR2 YYREEE (reference sequence). Trimming left V 0 bases short and J 3 bases short, with 7 bases between. The CDR3 sequence is CASSLVGSYEQYF. The CDR3 bases are TGTGCCAGCAGCTTGGTGGGAAGCTACGAGCAGTACTTC. Full variable domain (rest looked up from reference TRBV5-4 and TRBJ2-7): ETGVTQSPTHLIKTRGQQVTLRCSSQSGHNTVSWYQQALGQGPQFIFQYYREEENGRGNFPPRFSGLQFPNYSSELNVNALELDDSALYLCASSLVGSYEQYFGPGTRLTVT.

V usage is TRBV7-3 and J usage is TRBJ2-1, with 11 bases identical to TRBD2. This CDR3 has 15 amino acids. The V gene end was trimmed by 3 bases and the J gene end by 6 bases; junction bases not matched to a gene: 4. Germline V CDR1 and CDR2: SGHTA, FQGTGA. The CDR3 sequence is CASSFRLAGTNEQFF. In DNA form, the CDR3 reads TGTGCCAGCAGCTTTCGACTAGCGGGAACCAATGAGCAGTTCTTC.

The J gene is TRBJ2-7, the V gene TRBV18; TRBD2 agrees at 12 bases. Trimming took 3 bases from V and 4 from J; bases not matched to a gene: 7. This CDR3 comprises 16 residues. Germline V CDR1 and CDR2: KGHSH, LQKENI. The CDR3: CASSPRTSGMGYEQYF. The DNA of the CDR3 is TGTGCCAGCTCACCTCGGACTAGCGGGATGGGGTACGAGCAGTACTTC. Full variable domain (remainder filled in from reference TRBV18 and TRBJ2-7): NAGVMQNPRHLVRRRGQEARLRCSPMKGHSHVYWYRQLPEEGLKFMVYLQKENIIDESGMPKERFSAEFPKEGPSILRIQQVVRGDSAAYFCASSPRTSGMGYEQYFGPGTRLTVT.

V usage is TRBV5-5 and J usage is TRBJ2-7; D ambiguous. This CDR3 is built from 16 residues. Germline V gives CDR1 SGHKS, CDR2 YYEKEE (reference sequence). Trimming removed 3 bases from V and 7 bases from J, with 23 bases in between. The DNA for the CDR3 is TGTGCCAGCAGCTCCTACCCCCTTGGGTCTGTAGGTGAGCAGTACTTC. It yields the protein CASSSYPLGSVGEQYF. The full variable domain, with the rest looked up from reference TRBV5-5 and TRBJ2-7, is DAGVTQSPTHLIKTRGQQVTLRCSPISGHKSVSWYQQVLGQGPQFIFQYYEKEERGRGNFPDRFSARQFPNYSSELNVNALLLGDSALYLCASSSYPLGSVGEQYFGPGTRLTVT.

V usage is TRBV2 and J usage is TRBJ1-1, with 9 nucleotides matching TRBD1. Unmatched junction bases numbered 6, after V lost 6 bases and J lost 4 bases. This CDR3 spans 14 amino acids. Germline lookup yields CDR1 SNHLY and CDR2 FYNNEI. DNA for the CDR3: TGTGCCAGCAGCCGGGACAGGGCGGGCACTGAAGCTTTCTTT. This encodes CASSRDRAGTEAFF.

The CDR3 nucleotides are TGTGCCAGCATGGCCTCTAATGAAAAACTGTTTTTT. Translated: CASMASNEKLFF. V and J are TRBV28 and TRBJ1-4, with no clear D. Trimming removed 7 bases at V and 3 bases at J, with 6 bases between. This CDR3 contains 12 residues. Germline CDR1 and CDR2: MDHEN and SYDVKM.

This chain links TRBV5-1 with TRBJ2-3, with 8 bases matching TRBD1. CDR3 length: 16 amino acids. V gave up 1 base and J gave up 1 base; unmatched junction bases: 5. Germline loops: CDR1 SGHRS, CDR2 YFSETQ. The CDR3 loop is CASSLTGGQRTDTQYF. CDR3 coding DNA: TGCGCCAGCAGCTTGACAGGGGGTCAACGCACAGATACGCAGTATTTT.

This sequence joins TRBV18 and TRBJ2-2, with 7 bases lining up with TRBD1. Germline V lookup: CDR1 KGHSH, CDR2 LQKENI. This CDR3 has 14 residues. Losses at the gene ends were 4 bases for V and 6 bases for J; bases not matched to a gene: 5. The CDR3 nucleotides read TGTGCCAGCTCACGAGACAGGGACCCCGGGGAGCTGTTTTTT. It is translated as CASSRDRDPGELFF.

This clone was observed once. This sequence joins TRBV9 and TRBJ2-1; a weak D match, TRBD2 (6 bases). The CDR3 length is 16 residues. V lost 3 bases, J lost 3 bases, and 16 bases lay in between. The germline gives CDR1 SGDLS, CDR2 YYNGEE. The DNA of the CDR3 is TGTGCCAGCAGCGAGGGAGGAGGGGCCCTCTACAATGAGCAGTTCTTC. Translation gives CASSEGGGALYNEQFF.

In DNA form, the CDR3 reads TGTGCCAGCAGCCTTAGGACAGGGGGTCAAGGAGCAATCTACGAGCAGTACTTC. Protein sequence: CASSLRTGGQGAIYEQYF. The V gene is TRBV7-9, the J gene TRBJ2-7, with 10 bases that match TRBD1. CDR1 SEHNR and CDR2 FQNEAQ come from the germline V gene (reference sequence). The CDR3 totals 18 residues. V shed 5 bases and J 3 bases; nucleotides not matched to a gene: 16.

The J gene is TRBJ2-1, the V gene TRBV18; 7 positions agree with TRBD2. The V gene's germline CDR1 is KGHSH and CDR2 LQKENI. The V and J ends lost 6 bases and 5 bases, in that order; junction bases with no gene match: 4. CDR3 length equals 13 residues. The CDR3 here is CASSRGSHNEQFF. The CDR3 bases are TGTGCCAGCTCCCGCGGGAGTCACAATGAGCAGTTCTTC.

The chain links TRBV19 to TRBJ2-7; TRBD2 agrees at 12 bases. Germline trimming cut 3 bases from V and 0 bases from J; bases unmatched to any gene: 3. The CDR3 loop spans 16 amino acids. CDR1 LNHDA and CDR2 SQIVND come from the germline V gene (reference sequence). The CDR3 loop is CASSMLAGGRSYEQYF. The DNA of the CDR3 is TGTGCCAGTAGTATGCTAGCGGGAGGGCGCTCCTACGAGCAGTACTTC. Full variable domain (remainder filled in from reference TRBV19 and TRBJ2-7): DGGITQSPKYLFRKEGQNVTLSCEQNLNHDAMYWYRQDPGQGLRLIYYSQIVNDFQKGDIAEGYSVSREKKESFPLTVTSAQKNPTAFYLCASSMLAGGRSYEQYFGPGTRLTVT.

The V and J genes are TRBV14 and TRBJ2-4, with no clear D. The V gene's germline CDR1 is SGHDN and CDR2 FVKESK. V lost 1 base and J lost 3, with 4 bases in between. CDR3 size: 13 residues. The CDR3 spells CASSQGNKNIQYF. DNA of the CDR3: TGTGCCAGCAGCCAAGGAAACAAAAACATTCAGTACTTC.

The V call is TRBV6-5, the J call TRBJ1-6, with D possibly TRBD1 on 5 matching bases. Germline V gene data show CDR1 as MNHEY and CDR2 as SVGAGI. The CDR3 has 14 residues. V lost 6 bases and J lost 10, with 16 bases in between. CDR3 DNA: TGTGCCAGCAGCCCACCAGGGTGGAGATCACCCCTCCACTTT. Translated, it gives CASSPPGWRSPLHF.

This chain joins TRBV20-1 and TRBJ2-5, with TRBD2 as a possible D gene (5 bases). With 3 bases removed from V and 8 bases from J, the gap between germline ends came to 10 bases. CDR3 length: 11 residues. The germline V gene encodes CDR1 DFQATT and CDR2 SNEGSKA (reference sequence). CDR3 residues: CSASNRGTQYF. In DNA form, the CDR3 reads TGCAGTGCTAGTAACCGGGGAACCCAGTACTTC.

This sequence joins TRBV5-4 and TRBJ2-1; D uncertain. Trimming took off 4 bases at V and 12 bases at J, with 20 bases between the two ends. Germline assignment: CDR1 SGHNT and CDR2 YYREEE (reference sequence). CDR3 size: 14 residues. CDR3 protein: CASSRSKPADPQFF. As DNA, the CDR3 is TGTGCCAGCAGCCGAAGCAAGCCAGCTGATCCGCAGTTCTTC.

The rearrangement uses TRBV14 and TRBJ2-7; TRBD2 aligns across 8 bases. Trimming took 5 bases from V and 4 from J; bases not matched to a gene: 7. The CDR3 runs 14 residues. The V gene's germline CDR1 is SGHDN and CDR2 FVKESK. CDR3 region: CASSESGSQYEQYF. The CDR3 DNA reads as TGTGCCAGCAGCGAGAGCGGGAGTCAATACGAGCAGTACTTC.

With respect to this clone: Distinct nucleotide sequences in the sample also encode this CDR3. This chain connects TRBV5-1 to TRBJ2-1; 11 bases line up with TRBD1. The CDR3 consists of 15 residues. Germline V gives CDR1 SGHRS, CDR2 YFSETQ. The trim removed 2 bases at V and 7 bases at J, leaving 5 bases unmatched. The CDR3 bases are TGCGCCAGCAGCTTAGGACAGGGGGCTGGGAATGAGCAGTTCTTC. Its translation: CASSLGQGAGNEQFF.

This clone showed up just a few times. The V and J genes are TRBV29-1 and TRBJ1-1; possible D gene TRBD1, 5 bases. Germline V gene lookup returns CDR1 SQVTM and CDR2 ANQGSEA. The V gene lost 0 bases and the J gene lost 10 bases, with 9 bases spanning the gap. This CDR3 spans 11 amino acids. DNA for the CDR3: TGCAGCGTTGAAGAGGGGGGGATAGCTTTCTTT. Protein sequence: CSVEEGGIAFF.

This clone came up once. The sample contains more than one DNA sequence encoding this CDR3. The rearrangement joins TRBV18 to TRBJ2-1; D perhaps matches TRBD1 (5 bases). Trimming shortened V by 3 bases and J by 7 bases, and 10 bases separated the two germline ends. The CDR3 runs 13 residues. Per the germline V gene, CDR1 is KGHSH and CDR2 is LQKENI. The CDR3 region has the DNA TGTGCCAGCTCACCGGGCAGGGTGAATGAGCAGTTCTTC. It codes for CASSPGRVNEQFF.

The sample holds a few counts of this clone. The V gene is TRBV28, the J gene TRBJ2-2; 8 positions agree with TRBD1. The CDR3 consists of 14 residues. From germline, CDR1 is MDHEN and CDR2 SYDVKM. J was trimmed by 0 bases and V by 8 bases; bases with no gene match: 2. CDR3 bases: TGTGCCAGCGGACAGGGAACGAACACCGGGGAGCTGTTTTTT. Translated: CASGQGTNTGELFF.

Notes on this clone: One junction end disagrees with the germline gene, perhaps due to a read error. This chain connects TRBV7-8 to TRBJ2-4; 10 bases line up with TRBD2. This CDR3 comprises 12 residues. Germline loops: CDR1 SGHVS, CDR2 FQNEAQ. As DNA, the CDR3 is TGTGCCAGCAGCCTATCAACGGGACTAGCGACCTTC. Its protein is CASSLSTGLATF. Full variable domain (missing parts from reference TRBV7-8 and TRBJ2-4): GAGVSQSPRYKVAKRGQDVALRCDPISGHVSLFWYQQALGQGPEFLTYFQNEAQLDKSGLPSDRFFAERPEGSVSTLKIQRTQQEDSAVYLCASSLSTGLATFGAGTRLSVL.

Points on this clone: The same CDR3 arises from other DNA sequences in this sample as well. The V call is TRBV7-9, the J call TRBJ2-1; D remains ambiguous. This CDR3 has 12 residues. V shed 0 bases and J shed 7 bases, with 4 bases lying between them. The germline gives CDR1 SEHNR, CDR2 FQNEAQ (reference sequence). CDR3 sequence reads: CASSLARNEQFF. In nucleotides, the CDR3 is TGTGCCAGCAGCTTAGCGAGGAATGAGCAGTTCTTC.

The rearrangement links TRBV4-2 to TRBJ2-1; weak D call: TRBD2 (5 bases). The germline V gene encodes CDR1 LGHNA and CDR2 YNFKEQ. V lost 3 bases, J lost 5 bases, and 17 bases lay in between. CDR3 length equals 16 residues. DNA of the CDR3: TGTGCCAGCAGCCATCATACGGGGAATAAAAACAATGAGCAGTTCTTC. Translation: CASSHHTGNKNNEQFF.

This chain connects TRBV9 to TRBJ2-1; a possible D gene is TRBD1 (6 bases). The CDR3 is 13 residues long. Per the germline V gene, CDR1 is SGDLS and CDR2 is YYNGEE. Trimming removed 0 bases at V and 8 bases at J, with 9 bases between. CDR3 coding DNA: TGTGCCAGCAGCGTAGCAGGGGCCGATGAGCAGTTCTTC. It translates to CASSVAGADEQFF.

This chain uses TRBV5-1 with TRBJ1-3, with a possible D match to TRBD1 (5 bases). The germline V and J ends were trimmed by 0 bases and 0 bases, with 10 bases remaining between them. The CDR3 spans 16 residues. Germline CDR1 SGHRS, CDR2 YFSETQ. Here the CDR3 reads CASSLAQGSSGNTIYF. DNA for the CDR3: TGCGCCAGCAGCTTGGCCCAGGGATCCTCTGGAAACACCATATATTTT.